Listed below are T cell receptor beta chains from one sample, sequenced in a study of blood T cell repertoires in COVID-19. Sequencing used immunoSEQ multiplex PCR; TCRdb keeps in-frame clones, though not all of them. The data hold over 450,000 clones, with roughly nine tenths observed a single time. What was sequenced was peripheral blood. The receptors here all came from a man aged 18 to 30 with COVID-19, enrolled during active disease. Each CDR3 is given with its conserved first and last residue. The D gene is left open where the match is weak. Size tells how often a clone was seen (once, few, many) or the class of an expanded clone, and some rows leave it out.

cdr3_aa	cdr3_nt	j_call	clone_size	v_call	d_call
CASSTRDRANTEAFF	TGTGCCAGTAGTACCCGGGACAGGGCCAACACTGAAGCTTTCTTT	TRBJ1-1	.	TRBV19	TRBD1
CASSPTTSGGFSYNEQFF	TGCGCCAGCAGCCCTACGACTAGCGGGGGTTTTTCCTACAATGAGCAGTTCTTC	TRBJ2-1	.	TRBV5-1	TRBD2
CASSESSSTSGVETQYF	TGTGCCAGCAGTGAAAGTTCCTCGACTAGCGGGGTAGAGACCCAGTACTTC	TRBJ2-5	.	TRBV6-1	TRBD2
CASRMGQGYEQYF	TGTGCCAGCAGGATGGGACAGGGCTACGAGCAGTACTTC	TRBJ2-7	.	TRBV27	TRBD1
CASSLEGQAHQPQHF	TGCGCCAGCAGCTTGGAGGGACAGGCCCATCAGCCCCAGCATTTT	TRBJ1-5	.	TRBV5-1	TRBD1
CASSEQEVLLYEQYF	TGTGCCAGCAGTGAACAAGAAGTTCTTCTATACGAGCAGTACTTC	TRBJ2-7	.	TRBV2	.
CASSPSDSGALHTQYF	TGTGCCAGCTCACCTTCGGACAGCGGGGCCCTGCATACGCAGTATTTT	TRBJ2-3	.	TRBV18	.
CASRFERESSYEQYF	TGTGCCAGCAGGTTCGAGCGGGAGAGCTCCTACGAGCAGTACTTC	TRBJ2-7	once	TRBV2	TRBD2
CASSQGGDTQYF	TGCGCCAGCAGCCAAGGCGGCGATACGCAGTATTTT	TRBJ2-3	.	TRBV4-1	.
CASSATSGNYEQYF	TGTGCCAGCAGCGCCACTAGCGGGAACTACGAGCAGTACTTC	TRBJ2-7	once	TRBV9	TRBD2
CASSSGTVYGYTF	TGTGCCAGCAGCTCCGGGACAGTCTATGGCTACACCTTC	TRBJ1-2	.	TRBV5-4	TRBD1
CASSTDRGLGTDTQYF	TGTGCCAGTAGTACGGACAGGGGGCTGGGCACAGATACGCAGTATTTT	TRBJ2-3	.	TRBV19	TRBD1
CASSLNRDLSTDTQYF	TGTGCCAGCAGCCTAAACCGGGATCTTAGCACAGATACGCAGTATTTT	TRBJ2-3	once	TRBV5-4	.
CASSSRTGGTSSGYTF	TGTGCCAGCAGTTCCCGGACAGGGGGTACTTCTTCAGGCTACACCTTC	TRBJ1-2	.	TRBV6-5	TRBD1
CSVTALTSGGDTQYF	TGCAGCGTCACGGCCCTAACTAGCGGGGGGGATACGCAGTATTTT	TRBJ2-3	.	TRBV29-1	TRBD2
CASSTGDGVMSAVYGYTF	TGTGCCAGCAGCACAGGGGACGGAGTTATGAGCGCGGTCTATGGCTACACCTTC	TRBJ1-2	.	TRBV5-5	TRBD1
CASSPSSYEQYF	TGTGCCAGCAGCCCCAGCTCCTACGAGCAGTACTTC	TRBJ2-7	.	TRBV7-9	.
CASSVGTSDYQETQYF	TGTGCCAGCAGCGTAGGGACTAGCGATTACCAAGAGACCCAGTACTTC	TRBJ2-5	.	TRBV9	TRBD2
CASSWGPNSPLHF	TGTGCCAGCAGTTGGGGCCCCAATTCACCCCTCCACTTT	TRBJ1-6	.	TRBV2	.
CASSLTDQETQYF	TGCGCCAGCAGCTTGACGGACCAAGAGACCCAGTACTTC	TRBJ2-5	.	TRBV5-1	.
CASSSSGRSEAFF	TGTGCCAGTAGTAGTTCAGGGCGGTCTGAAGCTTTCTTT	TRBJ1-1	.	TRBV19	.
CASSVSGSNTGELFF	TGTGCCAGCAGCGTTAGCGGTTCGAACACCGGGGAGCTGTTTTTT	TRBJ2-2	.	TRBV4-2	.
CASSRTVYGYTF	TGTGCCAGCAGTAGGACAGTCTATGGCTACACCTTC	TRBJ1-2	.	TRBV12-3/TRBV12-4	.
CASSHNFEQYF	TGTGCCAGCAGCCATAACTTCGAGCAGTACTTC	TRBJ2-7	few	TRBV3-1/TRBV3-2	.
CASSLAGPNTGELFF	TGCGCCAGCAGTTTAGCGGGACCGAACACCGGGGAGCTGTTTTTT	TRBJ2-2	.	TRBV10-1	TRBD2
CASKQGSGSPLHF	TGTGCCAGTAAGCAGGGGTCAGGATCACCCCTCCACTTT	TRBJ1-6	.	TRBV19	.
CASSSPGQGIETQYF	TGTGCCAGCAGCTCACCGGGACAGGGGATAGAGACCCAGTACTTC	TRBJ2-5	.	TRBV5-4	TRBD1
CASSSPGQPTYEQYF	TGTGCCAGCAGCTCACCGGGACAGCCCACCTACGAGCAGTACTTC	TRBJ2-7	.	TRBV7-9	TRBD1
CASSLEWGDEAFF	TGTGCCAGCAGCTTAGAGTGGGGAGATGAAGCTTTCTTT	TRBJ1-1	.	TRBV9	.
CASSPRGTSDYNEQFF	TGTGCCAGCTCCCCTAGAGGGACTAGCGACTACAATGAGCAGTTCTTC	TRBJ2-1	.	TRBV18	TRBD2
CASSHRTVNTEAFF	TGTGCCAGCAGCCATCGGACAGTGAACACTGAAGCTTTCTTT	TRBJ1-1	.	TRBV3-1/TRBV3-2	.
CATSDLGGGSYNEQFF	TGTGCCACCAGTGATTTGGGGGGGGGCTCCTACAATGAGCAGTTCTTC	TRBJ2-1	.	TRBV24-1	TRBD2
CASTDPAGGTYEQYF	TGCGCCAGCACCGACCCAGCGGGCGGAACCTACGAGCAGTACTTC	TRBJ2-7	.	TRBV10-2	.
CAWREHFYGYTF	TGTGCCTGGAGGGAGCATTTTTATGGCTACACCTTC	TRBJ1-2	.	TRBV30	.
CASSVIGEEVGYTF	TGTGCCAGCAGTGTAATAGGGGAGGAGGTAGGCTACACCTTC	TRBJ1-2	.	TRBV2	.
CATSRDFDRPGYEQFF	TGTGCCACCAGCAGAGATTTCGACAGGCCGGGGTATGAGCAGTTCTTC	TRBJ2-1	.	TRBV15	.
CASSLVAGTRQETQYF	TGTGCCAGCAGCTTAGTGGCCGGGACTAGGCAAGAGACCCAGTACTTC	TRBJ2-5	.	TRBV7-7	TRBD2
CATTPDWVRKDTQYF	TGTGCCACCACCCCGGACTGGGTAAGGAAAGATACGCAGTATTTT	TRBJ2-3	once	TRBV15	.
CASGLIRGGLAGVETQYF	TGTGCTAGTGGTTTGATCCGAGGGGGACTAGCGGGAGTTGAGACCCAGTACTTC	TRBJ2-5	once	TRBV12-5	TRBD2
CASSAGGLGTNEKLFF	TGTGCCAGCAGCGCGGGCGGCCTCGGGACTAATGAAAAACTGTTTTTT	TRBJ1-4	.	TRBV7-9	.
CASLDRGDNEQFF	TGTGCCAGCCTGGACAGGGGAGACAATGAGCAGTTCTTC	TRBJ2-1	.	TRBV2	TRBD1
CASSRGLAGGHETQYF	TGCGCCAGCAGCCGGGGACTAGCGGGGGGGCATGAGACCCAGTACTTC	TRBJ2-5	.	TRBV4-1	TRBD2
CASSIGLAESYEQYF	TGTGCCAGTAGTATAGGACTAGCGGAATCCTACGAGCAGTACTTC	TRBJ2-7	.	TRBV19	TRBD2
CASSYGQRNYGYTF	TGTGCCAGCAGCTACGGACAGAGAAACTATGGCTACACCTTC	TRBJ1-2	.	TRBV5-6	.
CASSSQGAGSPLHF	TGTGCCAGCAGTTCACAGGGGGCAGGCTCACCCCTCCACTTT	TRBJ1-6	.	TRBV6-5	TRBD1
CASSEGLGKGNYNEQFF	TGTGCCAGCAGTGAAGGCCTTGGAAAGGGGAACTACAATGAGCAGTTCTTC	TRBJ2-1	.	TRBV2	.
CASSPSVGKTQYF	TGTGCCAGCAGCCCGTCCGTCGGGAAGACCCAGTACTTC	TRBJ2-5	once	TRBV6-5	.
CASSIGGGTGSQPQHF	TGTGCCAGTAGTATAGGGGGGGGGACGGGATCCCAGCCCCAGCATTTT	TRBJ1-5	.	TRBV19	.
CASSENPMSSYNEQFF	TGTGCCAGCAGTGAAAACCCCATGAGCTCCTACAATGAGCAGTTCTTC	TRBJ2-1	.	TRBV2	.
CASSRAGGINEQFF	TGTGCCAGTAGTCGGGCAGGGGGTATTAATGAGCAGTTCTTC	TRBJ2-1	.	TRBV19	TRBD1
CASSPPTGLRSGYTF	TGTGCCAGCTCACCTCCTACAGGGCTTAGAAGTGGCTACACCTTC	TRBJ1-2	.	TRBV18	.
CASSLGIRGQAYEQYF	TGTGCCAGCAGTTTAGGTATCAGGGGGCAGGCCTACGAGCAGTACTTC	TRBJ2-7	.	TRBV28	TRBD1
CASSPGQFYEQFF	TGTGCCAGCAGCCCGGGACAGTTCTATGAGCAGTTCTTC	TRBJ2-1	.	TRBV14	TRBD1
CASSEGFARGYTF	TGTGCCAGCAGTGAAGGATTCGCGCGAGGCTACACCTTC	TRBJ1-2	.	TRBV6-1	.
CSASTGGLGGYTF	TGCAGTGCTAGTACAGGGGGCCTGGGAGGCTACACCTTC	TRBJ1-2	once	TRBV20-1	TRBD1
CASTPPTNNEQFF	TGCGCCAGCACCCCCCCTACGAACAATGAGCAGTTCTTC	TRBJ2-1	.	TRBV5-1	.
CASRSTGSSNYGYTF	TGTGCCAGCAGGTCCACCGGGAGCTCGAACTATGGCTACACCTTC	TRBJ1-2	.	TRBV6-5	.